Listed here is a single TCR beta chain. Its antigen is as yet unknown. The data belong to a study of beta chain features in type 1 diabetes. Findings and caveats of the study: Patients with Type 1 diabetes showed moderately but significantly shorter TCRB CDR3s in all four CD4+ subsets.

The V gene lost 0 bases and the J gene lost 16 bases, with 18 bases spanning the gap. Germline-derived CDR1 and CDR2 are LGHNA and YNFKEQ. The CDR3 runs 14 residues. Sequencing targeted expressed TCRB transcripts, as all isolated RNA had been reverse transcribed. The assay was immunoSEQ multiplex PCR, and TCRdb's table has in-frame clones only and misses some. This table holds over 650,000 clones, around 15% found once. V and J are TRBV4-2 and TRBJ2-2; maybe TRBD1 (5 bases). The sequence was obtained from a man younger than 35 with type 1 diabetes. The sequencing sample was made of naive CD4+ T cells from blood. CDR3 sequence reads: CASSQDTGYPNRFF. CDR3 DNA: TGTGCCAGCAGCCAAGATACAGGCTACCCGAATCGGTTTTTT.